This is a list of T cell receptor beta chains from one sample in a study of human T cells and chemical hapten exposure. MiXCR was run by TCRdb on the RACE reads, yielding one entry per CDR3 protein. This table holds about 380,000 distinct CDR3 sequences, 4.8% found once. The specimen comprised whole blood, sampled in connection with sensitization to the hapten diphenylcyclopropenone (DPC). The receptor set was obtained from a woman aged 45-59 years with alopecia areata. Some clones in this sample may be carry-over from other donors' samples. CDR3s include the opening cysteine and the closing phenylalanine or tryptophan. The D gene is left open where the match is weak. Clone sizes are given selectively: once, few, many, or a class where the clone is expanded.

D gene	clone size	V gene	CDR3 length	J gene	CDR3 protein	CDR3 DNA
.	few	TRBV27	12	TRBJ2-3	CASSFTRGSQYF	TGTGCCAGCAGTTTCACTCGGGGATCGCAGTATTTT
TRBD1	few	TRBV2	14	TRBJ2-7	CASSVGQLSYEQYF	TGTGCCAGCAGTGTGGGACAGCTCTCCTACGAGCAGTACTTC
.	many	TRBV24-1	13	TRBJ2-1	CATSEPGLDEQFF	TGTGCCACCAGTGAACCTGGACTGGATGAGCAGTTCTTC
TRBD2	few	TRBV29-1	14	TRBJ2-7	CSVEGTSGSYEQYF	TGCAGCGTTGAAGGTACTAGCGGGAGCTACGAGCAGTACTTC
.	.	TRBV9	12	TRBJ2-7	CASSVGTGEQYF	TGTGCCAGCAGCGTAGGGACCGGCGAGCAGTACTTC
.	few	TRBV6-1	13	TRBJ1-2	CASSVGNRNGYTF	TGTGCCAGCAGTGTCGGCAACAGGAATGGCTACACCTTC
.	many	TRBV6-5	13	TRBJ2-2	CASSLSGRGELFF	TGTGCCAGCAGCCTCTCAGGGAGGGGGGAGCTGTTTTTT
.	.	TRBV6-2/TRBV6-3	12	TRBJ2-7	CASSPPAPAEYF	TGTGCCAGCAGTCCCCCGGCGCCTGCGGAGTACTTC
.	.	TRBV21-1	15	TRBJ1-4	CASSKGRATNEKLFF	TGTGCCAGCAGCAAAGGGCGAGCAACTAATGAAAAACTGTTTTTT
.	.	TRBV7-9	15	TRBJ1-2	CASSLSVGQIYGYTF	TGTGCCAGCAGCTTATCAGTCGGACAGATCTATGGCTACACCTTC
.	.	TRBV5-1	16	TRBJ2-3	CASSFISRGATDTQYF	TGCGCCAGCAGCTTCATTTCTAGGGGGGCCACAGATACGCAGTATTTT
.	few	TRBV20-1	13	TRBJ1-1	CSAGGGGNTEAFF	TGCAGTGCTGGCGGGGGGGGGAACACTGAAGCTTTCTTT
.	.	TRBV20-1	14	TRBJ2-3	CSASPGGFADTQYF	TGCAGTGCTAGTCCGGGGGGCTTCGCAGATACGCAGTATTTT
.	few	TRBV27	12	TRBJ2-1	CATQFLDNEQFF	TGTGCCACCCAGTTTCTGGACAATGAGCAGTTCTTC
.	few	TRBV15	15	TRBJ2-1	CATSRDGRPYNEQFF	TGTGCCACCAGCAGAGATGGTCGGCCCTACAATGAGCAGTTCTTC
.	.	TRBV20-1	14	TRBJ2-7	CSARVTVSSYEQYF	TGCAGTGCTAGGGTGACTGTAAGCTCCTACGAGCAGTACTTC
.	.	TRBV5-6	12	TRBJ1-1	CASSFAWTEAFF	TGTGCCAGCAGCTTCGCTTGGACTGAAGCTTTCTTT
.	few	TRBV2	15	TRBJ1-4	CASSEAVSHGEKLFF	TGTGCCAGCAGTGAAGCGGTCAGTCACGGAGAAAAACTGTTTTTT
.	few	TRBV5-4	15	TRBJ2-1	CASSPTGTPYNEQFF	TGTGCCAGCAGCCCAACCGGGACACCTTACAATGAGCAGTTCTTC
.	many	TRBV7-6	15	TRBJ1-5	CASSSITGTVQPQHF	TGTGCCAGCAGCTCCATTACAGGTACGGTTCAGCCCCAGCATTTT
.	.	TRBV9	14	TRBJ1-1	CASSVGEVNTEAFF	TGTGCCAGCAGCGTAGGGGAGGTGAACACTGAAGCTTTCTTT
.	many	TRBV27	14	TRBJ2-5	CASSLRERVETQYF	TGTGCCAGCAGTTTACGGGAGAGGGTGGAGACCCAGTACTTC
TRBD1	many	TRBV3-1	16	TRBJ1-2	CASSSLTGTGTHGYTF	TGTGCCAGCAGCTCCTTAACCGGGACAGGGACACATGGCTACACCTTC
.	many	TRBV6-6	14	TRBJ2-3	CASRSQKGADTQYF	TGTGCCAGCAGATCTCAAAAGGGGGCAGATACGCAGTATTTT
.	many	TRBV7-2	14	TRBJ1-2	CASSGDRGSYGYTF	TGTGCCAGCAGCGGGGACCGGGGAAGCTATGGCTACACCTTC
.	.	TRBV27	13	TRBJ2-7	CASSWEPHTEQYF	TGTGCCAGCAGTTGGGAGCCCCATACGGAGCAGTACTTC
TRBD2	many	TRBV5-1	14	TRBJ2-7	CASSLERGGYEQYF	TGCGCCAGCAGCTTGGAGCGGGGGGGTTACGAGCAGTACTTC
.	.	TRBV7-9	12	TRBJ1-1	CASSPGPGEAFF	TGTGCCAGCAGCCCGGGACCGGGTGAAGCTTTCTTT
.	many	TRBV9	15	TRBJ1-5	CASSPALEFDQPQHF	TGTGCCAGCAGCCCCGCGCTTGAATTCGATCAGCCCCAGCATTTT
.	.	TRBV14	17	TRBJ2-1	CASSPRIATSSYNEQFF	TGTGCCAGCAGCCCCCGGATAGCGACGAGCTCCTACAATGAGCAGTTCTTC
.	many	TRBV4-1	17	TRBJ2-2	CASSQFADILNTGELFF	TGCGCCAGCAGCCAGTTCGCGGACATCCTGAACACCGGGGAGCTGTTTTTT
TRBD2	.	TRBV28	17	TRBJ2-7	CASSSLLTSGSPYEQYF	TGTGCCAGCAGTTCCCTGTTGACTAGCGGGTCTCCCTACGAGCAGTACTTC
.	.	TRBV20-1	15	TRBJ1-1	CSASLWGANPTEAFF	TGCAGTGCTAGCCTCTGGGGGGCGAACCCCACTGAAGCTTTCTTT
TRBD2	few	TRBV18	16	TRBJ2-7	CASSPSSSSGSEEQYF	TGTGCCAGCTCACCATCATCGTCCAGCGGGAGTGAGGAGCAGTACTTC
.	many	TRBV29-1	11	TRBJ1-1	CSVEEYTEAFF	TGCAGCGTTGAAGAGTACACTGAAGCTTTCTTT
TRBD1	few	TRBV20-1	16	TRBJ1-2	CSAPSGQGSSTDGYTF	TGCAGTGCTCCCTCTGGACAGGGGAGCAGTACAGATGGCTACACCTTC
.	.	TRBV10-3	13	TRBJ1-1	CAIKGGGGTEAFF	TGTGCCATCAAGGGGGGCGGAGGGACTGAAGCTTTCTTT
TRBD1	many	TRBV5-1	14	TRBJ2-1	CASSGGQGANEQFF	TGCGCCAGCAGCGGGGGACAGGGGGCCAATGAGCAGTTCTTC
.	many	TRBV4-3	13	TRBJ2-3	CASSRGVTDTQYF	TGCGCCAGCAGCCGGGGAGTCACAGATACGCAGTATTTT
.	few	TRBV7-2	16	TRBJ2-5	CASSLVAGAYGETQYF	TGTGCCAGCAGCTTAGTTGCGGGGGCCTATGGAGAGACCCAGTACTTC
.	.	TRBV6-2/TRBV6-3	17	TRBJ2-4	CASRSPTGSLAKNIQYF	TGTGCCAGCAGAAGTCCAACAGGGAGCCTAGCCAAAAACATTCAGTACTTC
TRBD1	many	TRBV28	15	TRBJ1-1	CASSSYRTGNTEAFF	TGTGCCAGCAGTTCCTACCGGACAGGCAACACTGAAGCTTTCTTT
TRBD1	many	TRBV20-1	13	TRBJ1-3	CSARQGARNTIYF	TGCAGTGCTCGTCAGGGGGCGCGGAACACCATATATTTT
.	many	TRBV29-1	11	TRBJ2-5	CSVRLGETQYF	TGCAGCGTACGTCTGGGGGAGACCCAGTACTTC
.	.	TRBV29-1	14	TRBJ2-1	CSGRLGGTYNEQFF	TGCAGCGGACGACTAGGCGGGACATACAATGAGCAGTTCTTC
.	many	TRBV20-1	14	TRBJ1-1	CSARSHSGNAEAFF	TGCAGTGCTAGGTCACACAGTGGGAACGCTGAAGCTTTCTTT
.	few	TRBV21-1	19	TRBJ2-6	CASSTQRTETSSGANVLTF	TGTGCCAGCAGCACCCAGAGGACAGAAACCTCCTCTGGGGCCAACGTCCTGACTTTC
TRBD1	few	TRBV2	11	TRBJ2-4	CASSTGGIQYF	TGTGCCAGCTCCACAGGGGGGATTCAGTACTTC
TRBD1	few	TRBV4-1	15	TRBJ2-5	CASSLVPTGSETQYF	TGCGCCAGCAGCCTCGTCCCGACAGGGTCCGAGACCCAGTACTTC
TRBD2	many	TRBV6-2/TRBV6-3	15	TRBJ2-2	CASSPSREGTGELFF	TGTGCCAGCAGTCCCAGCAGGGAGGGCACCGGGGAGCTGTTTTTT
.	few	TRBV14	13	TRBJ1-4	CASSRYPNEKLFF	TGTGCCAGCAGCCGCTACCCGAATGAAAAACTGTTTTTT
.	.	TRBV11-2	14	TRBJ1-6	CASSLAGENSPLHF	TGTGCCAGCAGCTTAGCGGGGGAGAATTCACCCCTCCACTTT
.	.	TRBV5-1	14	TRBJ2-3	CASSLEGYPDTQYF	TGCGCCAGCAGCTTGGAAGGGTACCCAGATACGCAGTATTTT
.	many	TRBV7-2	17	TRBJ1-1	CASSSRSDFYRRTEAFF	TGTGCCAGCAGCTCGAGATCAGACTTTTATAGGCGCACTGAAGCTTTCTTT
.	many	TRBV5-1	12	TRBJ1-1	CASSSDTNGAFF	TGCGCCAGCAGCTCGGACACCAATGGGGCTTTCTTT
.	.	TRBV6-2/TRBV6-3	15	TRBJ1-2	CASTPSAGWHYGYTF	TGTGCCAGCACCCCTTCGGCGGGGTGGCACTATGGCTACACCTTC
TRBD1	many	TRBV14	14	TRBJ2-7	CASSPGTGYYEQYF	TGTGCCAGCAGCCCCGGGACAGGGTACTACGAGCAGTACTTC